Listed below are T cell receptor beta chains from one sample, sequenced in a study of blood T cell repertoires in COVID-19. Sequencing was performed with immunoSEQ multiplex PCR; in TCRdb, only in-frame clones are kept and a portion is missing. The sample gives about 250,000 clones, 84% of which show up once; about 1.5% is in the top ten. Source material: peripheral blood. Receptors originate from a woman aged 40 to 49 who had recovered from COVID-19. CDR3s include the opening cysteine and the closing phenylalanine or tryptophan. A D gene is named only where the DNA matches it firmly. Clone size, where shown, is once, few, many, or a class for clones that have expanded.

V: TRBV19
D: NA
J: TRBJ2-5
length: 15
size: NA
CDR3: CASTPSGVGWETQYF

V: TRBV7-3
D: TRBD1
J: TRBJ1-1
length: 12
size: NA
CDR3: CASSTGQGEAFF

V: TRBV6-4
D: TRBD1
J: TRBJ1-6
length: 14
size: NA
CDR3: CASSLDRAGSPLHF

V: TRBV27
D: NA
J: TRBJ1-1
length: 11
size: NA
CDR3: CASSSGAEAFF

V: TRBV5-6
D: NA
J: TRBJ1-1
length: 18
size: NA
CDR3: CASSLEGETALLGGEAFF

V: TRBV12-3/TRBV12-4
D: NA
J: TRBJ2-5
length: 13
size: NA
CDR3: CASSRDYQETQYF

V: TRBV5-1
D: TRBD1
J: TRBJ2-7
length: 14
size: NA
CDR3: CASSIGGFGYEQYF

V: TRBV5-1
D: NA
J: TRBJ1-1
length: 14
size: once
CDR3: CASSLRGSYTEAFF

V: TRBV19
D: NA
J: TRBJ1-2
length: 15
size: NA
CDR3: CASTFELRRRDGYTF

V: TRBV4-1
D: TRBD1
J: TRBJ2-7
length: 17
size: NA
CDR3: CASSRDAGGSSSYEQYF

V: TRBV19
D: NA
J: TRBJ2-7
length: 15
size: NA
CDR3: CASQSSPQGASEQYF

V: TRBV9
D: TRBD1
J: TRBJ2-7
length: 15
size: NA
CDR3: CASSLHGTGGWEQYF

V: TRBV29-1
D: NA
J: TRBJ2-1
length: 11
size: NA
CDR3: CSVLQLGEQFF

V: TRBV11-2
D: TRBD1
J: TRBJ1-2
length: 14
size: NA
CDR3: CASSVRPLGQHYTF

V: TRBV6-5
D: NA
J: TRBJ1-2
length: 14
size: few
CDR3: CASSYSAGDYGYTF

V: TRBV3-1/TRBV3-2
D: NA
J: TRBJ2-3
length: 13
size: NA
CDR3: CASSQQGTDTQYF